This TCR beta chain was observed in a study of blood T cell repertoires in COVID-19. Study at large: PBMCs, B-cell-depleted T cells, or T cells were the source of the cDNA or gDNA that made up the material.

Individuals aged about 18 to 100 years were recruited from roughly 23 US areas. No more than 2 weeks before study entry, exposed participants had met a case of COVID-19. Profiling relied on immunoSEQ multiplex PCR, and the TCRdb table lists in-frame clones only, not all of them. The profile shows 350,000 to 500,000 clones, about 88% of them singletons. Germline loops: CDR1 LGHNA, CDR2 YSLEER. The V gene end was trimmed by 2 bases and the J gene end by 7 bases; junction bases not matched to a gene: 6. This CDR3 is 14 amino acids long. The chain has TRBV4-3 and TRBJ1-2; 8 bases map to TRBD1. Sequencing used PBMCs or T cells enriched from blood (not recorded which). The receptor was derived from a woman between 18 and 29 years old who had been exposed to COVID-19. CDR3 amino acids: CASSQQGAWGGYTF. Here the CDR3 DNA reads TGCGCCAGCAGCCAACAGGGGGCTTGGGGTGGCTACACCTTC.